This is a list of T cell receptor beta chains from one sample in a study of T cell responses to AZD1222 COVID-19 vaccine. Generated by immunoSEQ multiplex PCR, the TCRdb table keeps only in-frame clones and is missing some. The repertoire holds some 97,000 clones, with about 86% as singletons. The starting material was peripheral blood, obtained on day 0 of AZD1222 vaccination. These receptors came from an adult in good health. Each CDR3 is given with its conserved first and last residue. Each record gives: CDR3 length, D gene, clone size, J gene, V gene, CDR3 protein, CDR3 DNA. A D gene is named only where the DNA matches it firmly. Size is omitted from some rows. Given values are once, few, many or a class for expanded clones.

CDR3 length: 11; D gene: NA; clone size: NA; J gene: TRBJ2-1; V gene: TRBV7-8; CDR3 protein: CASSLVDEQFF; CDR3 DNA: TGTGCCAGCAGCTTAGTTGATGAGCAGTTCTTC
CDR3 length: 15; D gene: NA; clone size: NA; J gene: TRBJ1-5; V gene: TRBV6-6; CDR3 protein: CASSYSRGGDQPQHF; CDR3 DNA: TGTGCCAGCAGTTACTCGAGGGGGGGGGATCAGCCCCAGCATTTT
CDR3 length: 11; D gene: NA; clone size: NA; J gene: TRBJ1-1; V gene: TRBV10-3; CDR3 protein: CAVQGYTEAFF; CDR3 DNA: TGTGCCGTACAGGGATACACTGAAGCTTTCTTT
CDR3 length: 14; D gene: TRBD1; clone size: NA; J gene: TRBJ2-4; V gene: TRBV6-5; CDR3 protein: CASMGTGTKNIQYF; CDR3 DNA: TGTGCCAGCATGGGGACAGGGACAAAAAACATTCAGTACTTC
CDR3 length: 12; D gene: NA; clone size: NA; J gene: TRBJ2-1; V gene: TRBV20-1; CDR3 protein: CSASFGGNEQFF; CDR3 DNA: TGCAGTGCTAGTTTCGGGGGCAATGAGCAGTTCTTC
CDR3 length: 15; D gene: NA; clone size: NA; J gene: TRBJ1-1; V gene: TRBV18; CDR3 protein: CASSPSWTAGTEAFF; CDR3 DNA: TGTGCCAGCTCACCTTCCTGGACAGCGGGCACTGAAGCTTTCTTT
CDR3 length: 13; D gene: TRBD2; clone size: NA; J gene: TRBJ2-5; V gene: TRBV25-1; CDR3 protein: CASSEYGGETQYF; CDR3 DNA: TGTGCCAGCAGTGAATACGGGGGGGAGACCCAGTACTTC
CDR3 length: 15; D gene: NA; clone size: NA; J gene: TRBJ2-2; V gene: TRBV18; CDR3 protein: CASSPGLANTGELFF; CDR3 DNA: TGTGCCAGCTCACCGGGACTGGCGAACACCGGGGAGCTGTTTTTT
CDR3 length: 17; D gene: TRBD1; clone size: few; J gene: TRBJ2-7; V gene: TRBV7-8; CDR3 protein: CASSLATMGDSSYEQYF; CDR3 DNA: TGTGCCAGCAGCTTAGCGACGATGGGGGACAGCTCCTACGAGCAGTACTTC
CDR3 length: 12; D gene: NA; clone size: NA; J gene: TRBJ1-1; V gene: TRBV29-1; CDR3 protein: CSVEEVASEAFF; CDR3 DNA: TGCAGCGTTGAAGAAGTGGCGTCTGAAGCTTTCTTT
CDR3 length: 15; D gene: TRBD1; clone size: NA; J gene: TRBJ1-6; V gene: TRBV5-5; CDR3 protein: CASSLLGTGNSPLHF; CDR3 DNA: TGTGCCAGCAGCTTGCTTGGGACAGGGAATTCACCCCTCCACTTT
CDR3 length: 16; D gene: NA; clone size: NA; J gene: TRBJ2-5; V gene: TRBV21-1; CDR3 protein: CASSTAFGGPQETQYF; CDR3 DNA: TGTGCCAGCAGCACCGCATTCGGGGGGCCCCAAGAGACCCAGTACTTC
CDR3 length: 15; D gene: NA; clone size: NA; J gene: TRBJ2-2; V gene: TRBV5-1; CDR3 protein: CASSFRGSNTGELFF; CDR3 DNA: TGCGCCAGCAGCTTTCGGGGGTCGAACACCGGGGAGCTGTTTTTT
CDR3 length: 17; D gene: NA; clone size: NA; J gene: TRBJ2-7; V gene: TRBV6-2/TRBV6-3; CDR3 protein: CASSYFSPRVSLYEQYF; CDR3 DNA: TGTGCTAGCAGTTACTTTTCCCCCAGGGTGAGTCTTTACGAGCAGTACTTC
CDR3 length: 14; D gene: NA; clone size: NA; J gene: TRBJ2-5; V gene: TRBV11-2; CDR3 protein: CASSLRTSGETQYF; CDR3 DNA: TGTGCCAGCAGCTTAAGGACAAGTGGAGAGACCCAGTACTTC
CDR3 length: 17; D gene: TRBD2; clone size: NA; J gene: TRBJ2-2; V gene: TRBV18; CDR3 protein: CASSPRPRGGLTGELFF; CDR3 DNA: TGTGCCAGCTCACCAAGGCCCCGGGGGGGTCTCACCGGGGAGCTGTTTTTT
CDR3 length: 20; D gene: TRBD2; clone size: NA; J gene: TRBJ2-2; V gene: TRBV9; CDR3 protein: CASSAHPQTSGGLQTGELFF; CDR3 DNA: TGTGCCAGCAGCGCCCACCCACAGACTAGCGGGGGGCTTCAGACCGGGGAGCTGTTTTTT
CDR3 length: 14; D gene: TRBD2; clone size: NA; J gene: TRBJ2-3; V gene: TRBV27; CDR3 protein: CASSLFVAGSTQYF; CDR3 DNA: TGTGCCAGCAGTTTATTCGTAGCGGGGTCTACGCAGTATTTT
CDR3 length: 17; D gene: TRBD2; clone size: NA; J gene: TRBJ2-1; V gene: TRBV7-2; CDR3 protein: CASSLVGGGAPGNEQFF; CDR3 DNA: TGTGCCAGCAGCTTAGTTGGCGGGGGGGCACCGGGCAATGAGCAGTTCTTC
CDR3 length: 11; D gene: NA; clone size: NA; J gene: TRBJ1-1; V gene: TRBV20-1; CDR3 protein: CSAPDRRDTFF; CDR3 DNA: TGCAGTGCCCCAGATCGACGAGATACTTTCTTT
CDR3 length: 13; D gene: NA; clone size: NA; J gene: TRBJ1-6; V gene: TRBV7-9; CDR3 protein: CASSLGTVSPLHF; CDR3 DNA: TGTGCCAGCAGCCTCGGGACCGTCTCACCCCTCCACTTT
CDR3 length: 15; D gene: TRBD1; clone size: few; J gene: TRBJ1-2; V gene: TRBV7-8; CDR3 protein: CASSQGKDRVWGYTF; CDR3 DNA: TGTGCCAGCAGCCAGGGAAAGGACAGGGTATGGGGCTACACCTTC
CDR3 length: 13; D gene: NA; clone size: NA; J gene: TRBJ1-1; V gene: TRBV7-2; CDR3 protein: CASSLDTATEAFF; CDR3 DNA: TGTGCCAGCAGCTTAGACACAGCCACTGAAGCTTTCTTT
CDR3 length: 12; D gene: NA; clone size: NA; J gene: TRBJ1-6; V gene: TRBV6-4; CDR3 protein: CARPGRDSPLHF; CDR3 DNA: TGTGCCAGACCCGGGCGGGATTCACCCCTCCACTTT
CDR3 length: 13; D gene: NA; clone size: once; J gene: TRBJ1-1; V gene: TRBV7-7; CDR3 protein: CASSIDSNTEAFF; CDR3 DNA: TGTGCCAGCAGCATCGACAGCAACACTGAAGCTTTCTTT
CDR3 length: 15; D gene: NA; clone size: NA; J gene: TRBJ2-3; V gene: TRBV7-3; CDR3 protein: CASSARGVNTDTQYF; CDR3 DNA: TGTGCCAGCAGCGCCAGGGGGGTAAACACAGATACGCAGTATTTT